Below, 23 T cell receptor beta chains from the same sample are listed, as sequenced in a study of OX40 agonist ivuxolimab in advanced cancers. Measured with immunoSEQ multiplex PCR; TCRdb has only the in-frame clones, and not every one. The data contain about 52,000 clones, about 88% of them singletons. Source: CD4+ or CD8+ T cells sorted from blood, taken in a trial of the OX40 agonist ivuxolimab. These receptors were obtained from an adult with an advanced solid tumor such as melanoma, head and neck, liver or kidney cancer.

The chain combines TRBV11-3 with TRBJ2-3, with 12 bases fitting TRBD2. V gave up 5 bases and J gave up 5 bases; unmatched junction bases: 14. Germline V gene lookup returns CDR1 SGHNT and CDR2 YENEEA. The CDR3 covers 18 residues. CDR3 in amino acids: CASSPRFASGGEVDTQYF. The CDR3 bases are TGTGCCAGCAGCCCCCGCTTCGCTAGCGGGGGGGAGGTAGATACGCAGTATTTT. Filled out from reference TRBV11-3 and TRBJ2-3, the complete variable domain reads EAGVVQSPRYKIIEKKQPVAFWCNPISGHNTLYWYLQNLGQGPELLIRYENEEAVDDSQLPKDRFSAERLKGVDSTLKIQPAELGDSAVYLCASSPRFASGGEVDTQYFGPGTRLTVL.

This chain connects TRBV5-8 to TRBJ1-5, with 9 positions matching TRBD1. The CDR3 loop spans 18 amino acids. Germline V gene sequence: CDR1 SGHTS, CDR2 YDEGEE. Trimming cost V 1 base and J 6 bases; bases outside gene matches: 14. CDR3 residues: CASSLLWDRAPRRQPQHF. The CDR3 nucleotides read TGTGCCAGCAGCTTGCTCTGGGACAGGGCTCCACGGCGTCAGCCCCAGCATTTT.

This chain links TRBV11-2 with TRBJ2-7, with TRBD2 matching 7 bases. The CDR3 covers 13 residues. Germline-derived CDR1 and CDR2 are SGHAT and FQNNGV. V dropped 1 base and J dropped 4; count of bases not matched to a gene: 1. The CDR3 region has the DNA TGTGCCAGCAGCTTAGGGACTAGTTACGAGCAGTACTTC. This sequence encodes CASSLGTSYEQYF. The full variable domain, rest sourced from reference TRBV11-2 and TRBJ2-7, is EAGVAQSPRYKIIEKRQSVAFWCNPISGHATLYWYQQILGQGPKLLIQFQNNGVVDDSQLPKDRFSAERLKGVDSTLKIQPAKLEDSAVYLCASSLGTSYEQYFGPGTRLTVT.

The genes are TRBV7-9 and TRBJ1-3, with D possibly TRBD1 on 5 matching bases. Per germline, CDR1 SEHNR and CDR2 FQNEAQ (reference sequence). V shed 9 bases and J shed 4 bases, with 10 bases lying between them. The CDR3 is 12 residues long. The CDR3 sequence is CARGESGNTIYF. CDR3 bases: TGTGCCAGGGGGGAATCCGGAAACACCATATATTTT. Full variable domain (rest looked up from reference TRBV7-9 and TRBJ1-3): DTGVSQNPRHKITKRGQNVTFRCDPISEHNRLYWYRQTLGQGPEFLTYFQNEAQLEKSRLLSDRFSAERPKGSFSTLEIQRTEQGDSAMYLCARGESGNTIYFGEGSWLTVV.

The J gene is TRBJ2-7, the V gene TRBV11-2; 7 bases agree with TRBD1. The length of the CDR3 is 17 residues. Germline V gene sequence: CDR1 SGHAT, CDR2 FQNNGV. Trimming cost V 4 bases and J 4 bases; bases outside gene matches: 16. The CDR3: CASSSGPWAGGRYEQYF. The CDR3 DNA sequence: TGTGCCAGCAGCTCAGGTCCCTGGGCAGGGGGTAGGTACGAGCAGTACTTC.

The chain recombines TRBV5-6 with TRBJ2-7, with 9 bases identical to TRBD2. V shed 0 bases, J shed 2 bases, and the junction held 6 bases outside the gene matches. The CDR3 totals 16 residues. The V gene's germline CDR1 is SGHDT and CDR2 YYEEEE. The CDR3 bases are TGTGCCAGCAGCTTGGGTCTAGCGGGGCCTACCTACGAGCAGTACTTC. Encoded protein: CASSLGLAGPTYEQYF.

This chain uses TRBV4-3 with TRBJ1-1; D uncertain. Germline-derived CDR1 and CDR2 are LGHNA and YSLEER. CDR3 size: 13 residues. Deletions cut 1 base from V and 1 base from J, with 4 bases between. The DNA for the CDR3 is TGCGCCAGCAGCCAAGCAAGGAACACTGAAGCTTTCTTT. It is translated as CASSQARNTEAFF.

The genes are TRBV9 and TRBJ1-1, with 7 positions matching TRBD1. Germline trimming cut 4 bases from V and 4 bases from J; bases unmatched to any gene: 7. Germline CDR1 reads SGDLS; CDR2 reads YYNGEE. CDR3 length: 14 residues. CDR3 region: CASSPRQGTTEAFF. The CDR3 bases are TGTGCCAGCAGCCCCCGACAGGGAACCACTGAAGCTTTCTTT. Full variable domain (rest looked up from reference TRBV9 and TRBJ1-1): DSGVTQTPKHLITATGQRVTLRCSPRSGDLSVYWYQQSLDQGLQFLIQYYNGEERAKGNILERFSAQQFPDLHSELNLSSLELGDSALYFCASSPRQGTTEAFFGQGTRLTVV.

This chain connects TRBV5-6 to TRBJ1-1; no reliable D call. Germline CDR1 is SGHDT and CDR2 is YYEEEE. With 5 bases removed from V and 0 bases from J, the gap between germline ends came to 11 bases. The CDR3 has 14 residues. The chain's CDR3 is CASRLTYMNTEAFF. CDR3 coding DNA: TGTGCCAGCAGACTGACATACATGAACACTGAAGCTTTCTTT.

The chain recombines TRBV30 with TRBJ2-3; 11 nucleotides line up with TRBD2. Germline V CDR1 and CDR2: GTSNPN, SVGIG (reference sequence). V lost 1 base to trimming and J lost 2 bases; unmatched junction nucleotides: 5. The CDR3 loop spans 16 amino acids. This CDR3 reads CAWSAGTSGFTDTQYF. CDR3 in DNA: TGTGCCTGGAGTGCTGGGACTAGCGGTTTCACAGATACGCAGTATTTT.

The genes are TRBV19 and TRBJ2-1; no definite D call. This CDR3 contains 12 residues. Deletions cut 1 base from V and 4 bases from J, with 2 bases between. CDR1 and CDR2 from the germline V gene are LNHDA and SQIVND (reference sequence). The CDR3 DNA reads TGTGCCAGTAGTATAGCTTACAATGAGCAGTTCTTC. This sequence encodes CASSIAYNEQFF.

This sequence joins TRBV27 and TRBJ1-1, with D possibly matching TRBD1 (6 bases). Germline V lookup: CDR1 MNHEY, CDR2 SMNVEV (reference sequence). The germline V and J ends were trimmed by 2 bases and 6 bases, with 16 bases remaining between them. The CDR3 consists of 15 residues. CDR3 region: CASSLVSGGKAEAFF. As DNA, the CDR3 is TGTGCCAGCAGTTTAGTTTCCGGGGGCAAAGCTGAAGCTTTCTTT.

The rearrangement joins TRBV4-2 to TRBJ1-3; perhaps TRBD1 as D (5 bases). The CDR3 extends over 14 amino acids. Trimming cost V 0 bases and J 4 bases, with 7 bases left between them. Germline-derived CDR1 and CDR2 are LGHNA and YNFKEQ. Here the CDR3 reads CASSQEGAGNTIYF. CDR3 coding DNA: TGTGCCAGCAGCCAAGAAGGGGCCGGAAACACCATATATTTT.

The genes are TRBV6-6 and TRBJ2-1; D is possibly TRBD1 or TRBD2 (6 bases each). Between the trimmed V and J ends, which lost 10 bases and 1 base, there was a span of 20 bases. The germline gives CDR1 MNHNY, CDR2 SVGAGI (reference sequence). The CDR3 has 16 residues. CDR3 amino acids: CATLRGDVDSYNEQFF. DNA of the CDR3: TGTGCCACCTTAAGGGGGGATGTGGATTCCTACAATGAGCAGTTCTTC.

This chain connects TRBV5-6 to TRBJ2-5; either TRBD1 or TRBD2 may fit D (6 bases each). The length of the CDR3 is 15 residues. With 2 bases removed from V and 5 bases from J, the gap between germline ends came to 16 bases. The germline gives CDR1 SGHDT, CDR2 YYEEEE. This CDR3 is CASSFQGGREETQYF. The CDR3 bases are TGTGCCAGCAGCTTTCAAGGGGGGCGCGAGGAGACCCAGTACTTC.

There are a few counts of this clone. The chain recombines TRBV4-1 with TRBJ2-7, with D maybe TRBD2 (5 bases). Trimming took 0 bases from V and 1 from J, leaving 7 bases between them. CDR3 length equals 14 residues. Looked up from germline, CDR1 is MGHRA and CDR2 is YSYEKL. The CDR3 here is CASSQDPGSYEQYF. The CDR3 coding sequence is TGCGCCAGCAGCCAAGATCCGGGGTCCTACGAGCAGTACTTC.

The chain carries TRBV6-5 and TRBJ2-7; perhaps TRBD1 as D (6 bases). The CDR3 consists of 12 residues. Trimming left V 6 bases short and J 6 bases short, with 12 bases between. Germline loops: CDR1 MNHEY, CDR2 SVGAGI. Here the CDR3 reads CASRLGGSEQYF. The CDR3 DNA reads TGTGCCAGCAGGCTAGGGGGATCCGAGCAGTACTTC.

The CDR3 DNA reads TGTGCCAGTATTGGCGGACCTGAAGCTTTCTTT. Its protein product is CASIGGPEAFF. The gene calls are TRBV19 and TRBJ1-1, with no clear D. CDR3 length: 11 residues. Germline V gene data show CDR1 as LNHDA and CDR2 as SQIVND (reference sequence). With 7 bases removed from V and 6 bases from J, the gap between germline ends came to 9 bases.

The rearrangement links TRBV6-1 to TRBJ1-2; D gene uncertain. The CDR3 is made up of 17 amino acids. The V end lost 4 bases, the J end lost 5 bases, and 23 bases lay between the germline ends. Germline CDR1 reads MNHNS; CDR2 reads SASEGT. CDR3 region: CASSAKWAAAPVYGYTF. CDR3 DNA sequence: TGTGCCAGCAGTGCCAAATGGGCGGCGGCACCCGTTTATGGCTACACCTTC.

This chain connects TRBV4-3 to TRBJ2-1, with 9 bases fitting TRBD1. The CDR3 has 16 amino acids. Germline V gene data show CDR1 as LGHNA and CDR2 as YSLEER. J gave up 8 bases and V 4 bases, and 12 bases lay outside the gene matches. The CDR3 DNA follows: TGCGCCAGCAGCCTGCTCTCGGGGACAGGGTATGATGAGCAGTTCTTC. This encodes CASSLLSGTGYDEQFF.

This clone has only one observation. The genes are TRBV6-6 and TRBJ1-1; D might be TRBD1 (5 bases). Between the trimmed V and J ends, which lost 6 bases and 1 base, there was a span of 6 bases. Germline V gene sequence: CDR1 MNHNY, CDR2 SVGAGI (reference sequence). The CDR3 sequence is 12 residues long. DNA of the CDR3: TGTGCCAGCAGAGGGACGAACACTGAAGCTTTCTTT. Translating gives CASRGTNTEAFF.

V gene TRBV4-1 combines with J gene TRBJ2-2; D might be TRBD1 (5 bases). From germline, CDR1 is MGHRA and CDR2 YSYEKL. The V gene lost 0 bases and the J gene lost 1 base, with 15 bases spanning the gap. The CDR3 is 18 residues long. Here the CDR3 DNA reads TGCGCCAGCAGCCAAGAGTCTTTCGGACACAGGAACACCGGGGAGCTGTTTTTT. Its protein is CASSQESFGHRNTGELFF.

The CDR3 bases are TGTGCCAGCAGCTTAGATGGGACAGGGGCTAATTCACCCCTCCACTTT. It is translated as CASSLDGTGANSPLHF. The chain recombines TRBV11-2 with TRBJ1-6; 10 positions match TRBD1. V gave up 0 bases and J gave up 6 bases; unmatched junction bases: 2. Germline CDR1 reads SGHAT; CDR2 reads FQNNGV. CDR3 size: 16 residues.